The 8 T cell receptor beta chains listed next were all sequenced from one sample in a study of human T cells and chemical hapten exposure. Time point meaning: pre-sensitization, week 0. Treatment of the sample: therapeutic diphenylcyclopropenone sensitization with weekly scalp DPC. TCRdb reanalysed the RACE reads using MiXCR and keeps one entry per CDR3 protein. This table has under 400,000 distinct CDR3 sequences, 4.5% to 5.5% appearing once. The starting material was whole blood, obtained in connection with sensitization to the hapten diphenylcyclopropenone (DPC). These receptors all stem from a woman aged 50 to 60 with alopecia areata. Some clones in this sample may be carry-over from other donors' samples.

The table lists this clonotype with a few counts. V and J are TRBV24-1 and TRBJ2-1; 13 positions match TRBD2. With V trimmed by 3 bases and J by 11 bases, 9 bases remained unmatched. The CDR3 totals 16 residues. The V gene's germline CDR1 is KGHDR and CDR2 SFDVKD. CDR3 in DNA: TGTGCCACCAGTGATCCACTAGCGGGAGGGCCCCCTCAGCAGTTCTTC. Encoded protein: CATSDPLAGGPPQQFF.

This clonotype was counted at least ten times. The genes are TRBV2 and TRBJ2-1, with 7 bases identical to TRBD2. CDR3 length equals 13 residues. V was clipped by 5 bases and J by 7 bases; unmatched bases: 5. The germline V gene has CDR1 SNHLY and CDR2 FYNNEI. CDR3 sequence reads: CASSTGAGNEQFF. The CDR3, as DNA: TGTGCCAGCAGTACCGGAGCGGGGAATGAGCAGTTCTTC.

This chain links TRBV29-1 with TRBJ1-2; 10 positions agree with TRBD1. The germline V gene encodes CDR1 SQVTM and CDR2 ANQGSEA. This CDR3 spans 11 amino acids. V dropped 5 bases and J dropped 7; count of bases not matched to a gene: 1. The CDR3 is CSVWTGGGYTF. As DNA, the CDR3 is TGCAGCGTTTGGACAGGGGGTGGCTACACCTTC.

In its sample, this clonotype was seen a few times. The chain couples TRBV6-2 or TRBV6-3 to TRBJ1-2; the D is unclear. The CDR3 has 16 residues. The germline V gene has CDR1 MNHEY and CDR2 SVGEGT. The V and J ends lost 0 bases and 2 bases respectively, with 13 bases between them. The CDR3 reads CASSYSMAVNNYGYTF. The CDR3 DNA is TGTGCCAGCAGTTACTCGATGGCAGTAAACAACTATGGCTACACCTTC.

This clonotype has more than one count but fewer than ten. The genes are TRBV14 and TRBJ1-4; 8 bases are a match to TRBD1. The CDR3 has 16 residues. V shed 4 bases, J shed 8 bases, and the junction held 12 bases outside the gene matches. Germline V gene sequence: CDR1 SGHDN, CDR2 FVKESK. The CDR3 nucleotides read TGTGCCAGCAGCCCTATAGGGACAGGCGGTGGGGAAAAACTGTTTTTT. As protein: CASSPIGTGGGEKLFF.

The rearrangement uses TRBV30 and TRBJ1-2, with a tentative D call TRBD1 (5 bases). The V gene's germline CDR1 is GTSNPN and CDR2 SVGIG (reference sequence). The CDR3 is 16 amino acids. V lost 3 bases, J lost 3 bases, and 20 bases lay in between. Here the CDR3 reads CAWRSLVFGADYGYTF. DNA for the CDR3: TGTGCCTGGAGGTCTTTGGTCTTCGGGGCGGACTATGGCTACACCTTC.

This clonotype was counted at least ten times. The gene calls are TRBV3-1 and TRBJ2-6; D not resolved. The CDR3 totals 16 residues. V was trimmed by 3 bases and J by 1 base, leaving 10 bases between them. The germline V gene encodes CDR1 LGHDT and CDR2 YNNKEL (reference sequence). CDR3 DNA sequence: TGTGCCAGCAGCCACCAACCGGCGTCTGGGGCCAACGTCCTGACTTTC. This codes for CASSHQPASGANVLTF.

There are many counts of this clonotype. V gene TRBV6-5 combines with J gene TRBJ2-4; no firm D call. V was pared by 6 bases and J by 3 bases, with 3 bases between. The CDR3 extends over 11 amino acids. Germline loops: CDR1 MNHEY, CDR2 SVGAGI. The CDR3 loop is CASRYKNIQYF. DNA for the CDR3: TGTGCCAGCAGATACAAAAACATTCAGTACTTC.